Following are 4 T cell receptor beta chains from one sample sequenced in a study of shared clonotypes between healthy human individuals. Only in-frame clones appear in the TCRdb table, and some are missing; sequencing was by immunoSEQ multiplex PCR. The sample lists roughly 720,000 clones, about 92% occurring once. The sample consisted of memory CD8+ T cells from PBMCs. Specified subset: CD45RO+ cells pooled with CCR7-negative TemRA cells. The receptors shown here come from a man between 18 and 29 years old in good health. Some clones in this sample may be carry-over from other donors' samples.

Points on this clone: This likely traces to a read error, being one base from a far larger clone. Other DNA sequences within the sample encode an identical CDR3. The J gene is TRBJ1-2, the V gene TRBV30; D gene uncertain. This CDR3 region has 14 residues. Germline loops: CDR1 GTSNPN, CDR2 SVGIG (reference sequence). Deletions cut 0 bases from V and 3 bases from J, with 11 bases between. The CDR3 DNA is TGTGCCTGGAGTGTACTCGAGGGCGACTATGGCTACACCTTC. Its protein is CAWSVLEGDYGYTF. Complete variable domain (other parts from reference TRBV30 and TRBJ1-2): SQTIHQWPATLVQPVGSPLSLECTVEGTSNPNLYWYRQAAGRGLQLLFYSVGIGQISSEVPQNLSASRPQDRQFILSSKKLLLSDSGFYLCAWSVLEGDYGYTFGSGTRLTVV.

This chain links TRBV19 with TRBJ1-5; D may be TRBD1 (6 bases). The V gene's germline CDR1 is LNHDA and CDR2 SQIVND (reference sequence). This CDR3 has 14 residues. Trimming pared 3 bases from V and 6 bases from J, leaving 12 bases between. For the CDR3, the DNA is TGTGCCAGTAGTATTTGGGGGGCGCGTCAGCCCCAGCATTTT. Residues: CASSIWGARQPQHF.

The V and J genes are TRBV4-1 and TRBJ1-2, with 8 nucleotides matching TRBD1. The V gene's germline CDR1 is MGHRA and CDR2 YSYEKL. The CDR3 loop spans 16 amino acids. The V and J ends lost 2 bases and 8 bases, in that order; junction bases with no gene match: 13. The CDR3 DNA is TGCGCCAGCAGCCAACCGGGACAGGTCACTCCCAGAGGCTACACCTTC. This codes for CASSQPGQVTPRGYTF.

The chain has TRBV28 and TRBJ1-5; D remains unclear. Trimming shortened V by 5 bases and J by 0 bases, and 8 bases separated the two germline ends. The CDR3 sequence is 14 residues long. Germline CDR1 reads MDHEN; CDR2 reads SYDVKM. CDR3 nucleotides: TGTGCCAGCAGTAGACCTTATAGCAATCAGCCCCAGCATTTT. Amino acids: CASSRPYSNQPQHF.